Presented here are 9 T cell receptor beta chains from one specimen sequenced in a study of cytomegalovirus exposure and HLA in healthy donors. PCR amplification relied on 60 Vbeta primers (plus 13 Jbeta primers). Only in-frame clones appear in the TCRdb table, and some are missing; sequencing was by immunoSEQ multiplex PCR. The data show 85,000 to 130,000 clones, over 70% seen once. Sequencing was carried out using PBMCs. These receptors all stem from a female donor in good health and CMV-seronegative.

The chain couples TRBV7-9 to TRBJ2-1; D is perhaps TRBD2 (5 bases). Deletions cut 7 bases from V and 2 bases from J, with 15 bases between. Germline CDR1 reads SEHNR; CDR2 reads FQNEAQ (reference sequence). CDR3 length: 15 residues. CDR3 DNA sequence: TGTGCCAGCATACCGGGGAGTCGAGCCTACAATGAGCAGTTCTTC. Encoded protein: CASIPGSRAYNEQFF. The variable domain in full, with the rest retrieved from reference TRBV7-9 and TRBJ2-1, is DTGVSQNPRHKITKRGQNVTFRCDPISEHNRLYWYRQTLGQGPEFLTYFQNEAQLEKSRLLSDRFSAERPKGSFSTLEIQRTEQGDSAMYLCASIPGSRAYNEQFFGPGTRLTVL.

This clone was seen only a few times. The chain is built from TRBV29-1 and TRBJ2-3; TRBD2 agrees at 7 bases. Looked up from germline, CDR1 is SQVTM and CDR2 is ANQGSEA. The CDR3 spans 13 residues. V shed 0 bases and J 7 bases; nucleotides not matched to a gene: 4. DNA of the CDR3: TGCAGCGTTGAAGATCCCGGGGGGAATACGCAGTATTTT. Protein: CSVEDPGGNTQYF.

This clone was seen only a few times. CDR3 in DNA: TGTGCCAGCAGCCCATTGGGGGCCGCTGGAAACACCATATATTTT. It codes for CASSPLGAAGNTIYF. The chain employs TRBV7-2 and TRBJ1-3, with D perhaps TRBD1 (6 bases). The germline V gene has CDR1 SGHTA and CDR2 FQGNSA. The CDR3 is made up of 15 amino acids. Trimming left V 5 bases short and J 2 bases short, with 13 bases between. The variable domain in full, completed from reference TRBV7-2 and TRBJ1-3, reads GAGVSQSPSNKVTEKGKDVELRCDPISGHTALYWYRQSLGQGLEFLIYFQGNSAPDKSGLPSDRFSAERTGGSVSTLTIQRTQQEDSAVYLCASSPLGAAGNTIYFGEGSWLTVV.

In nucleotides, the CDR3 is TGTGCCAGCAGCGCCGGGACAGGGGATGGGCGCAATCAGCCCCAGCATTTT. It encodes CASSAGTGDGRNQPQHF. The chain has TRBV2 and TRBJ1-5; 10 bases match TRBD1. V lost 6 bases to trimming and J lost 2 bases; unmatched junction nucleotides: 10. Germline values: CDR1 SNHLY, CDR2 FYNNEI. The CDR3 has 17 residues.

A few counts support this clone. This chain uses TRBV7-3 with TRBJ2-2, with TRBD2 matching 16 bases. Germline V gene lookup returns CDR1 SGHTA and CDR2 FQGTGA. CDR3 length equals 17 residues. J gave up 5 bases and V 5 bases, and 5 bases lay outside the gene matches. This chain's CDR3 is CASSGGLAGGLTGELFF. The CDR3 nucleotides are TGTGCCAGCAGCGGGGGACTAGCGGGAGGGCTGACCGGGGAGCTGTTTTTT.

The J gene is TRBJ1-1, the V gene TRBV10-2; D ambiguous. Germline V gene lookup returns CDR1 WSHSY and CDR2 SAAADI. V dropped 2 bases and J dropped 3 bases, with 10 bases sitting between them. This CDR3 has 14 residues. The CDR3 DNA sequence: TGCGCCAGCAGTGAGGAAGGGAGGCACACTGAAGCTTTCTTT. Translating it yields CASSEEGRHTEAFF.

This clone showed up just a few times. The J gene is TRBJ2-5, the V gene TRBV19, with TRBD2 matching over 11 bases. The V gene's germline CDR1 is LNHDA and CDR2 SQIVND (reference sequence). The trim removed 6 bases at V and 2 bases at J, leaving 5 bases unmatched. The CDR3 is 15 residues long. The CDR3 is CASSKRLAGQETQYF. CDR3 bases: TGTGCCAGTAGCAAACGACTAGCGGGACAAGAGACCCAGTACTTC.

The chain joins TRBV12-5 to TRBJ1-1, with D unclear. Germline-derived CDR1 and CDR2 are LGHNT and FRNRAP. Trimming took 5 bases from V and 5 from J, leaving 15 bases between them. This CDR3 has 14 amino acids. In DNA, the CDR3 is TGTGCTAGTGGTCCTAGGCGGGGTTTAACTGAAGCTTTCTTT. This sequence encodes CASGPRRGLTEAFF.

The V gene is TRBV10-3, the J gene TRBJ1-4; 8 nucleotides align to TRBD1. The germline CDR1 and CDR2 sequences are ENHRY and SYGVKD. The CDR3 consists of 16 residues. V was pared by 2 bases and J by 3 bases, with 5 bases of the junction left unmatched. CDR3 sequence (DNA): TGTGCCATCAGTGAGGGGCAGACAGGGGCTAATGAAAAACTGTTTTTT. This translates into CAISEGQTGANEKLFF.